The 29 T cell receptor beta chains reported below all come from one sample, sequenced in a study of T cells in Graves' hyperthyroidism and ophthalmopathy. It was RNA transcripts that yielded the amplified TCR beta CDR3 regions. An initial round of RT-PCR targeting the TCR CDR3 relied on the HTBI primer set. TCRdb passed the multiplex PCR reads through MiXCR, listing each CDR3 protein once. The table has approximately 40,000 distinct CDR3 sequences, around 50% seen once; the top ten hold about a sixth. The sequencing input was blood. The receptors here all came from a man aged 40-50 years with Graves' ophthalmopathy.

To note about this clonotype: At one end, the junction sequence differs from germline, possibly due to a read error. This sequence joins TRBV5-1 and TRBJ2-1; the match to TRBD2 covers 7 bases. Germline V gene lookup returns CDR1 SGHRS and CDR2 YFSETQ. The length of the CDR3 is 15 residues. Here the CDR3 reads CASSLGGSSYSEQVF. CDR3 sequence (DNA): TGCGCCAGCAGCTTGGGCGGGAGTTCCTACAGTGAGCAGGTCTTC.

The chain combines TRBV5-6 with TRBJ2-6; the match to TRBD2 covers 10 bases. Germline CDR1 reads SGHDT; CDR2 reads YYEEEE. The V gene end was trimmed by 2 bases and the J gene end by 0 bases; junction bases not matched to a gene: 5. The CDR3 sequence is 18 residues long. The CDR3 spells CASSLRLAGSSGANVLTF. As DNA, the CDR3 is TGTGCCAGCAGCTTAAGACTAGCGGGTAGCTCTGGGGCCAACGTCCTGACTTTC.

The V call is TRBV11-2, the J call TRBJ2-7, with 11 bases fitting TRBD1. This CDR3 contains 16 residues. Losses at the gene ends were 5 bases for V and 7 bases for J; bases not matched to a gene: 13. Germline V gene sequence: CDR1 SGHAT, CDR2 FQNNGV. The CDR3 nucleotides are TGTGCCAGCAGCACCCCCGGGACAGGGGGTTCCGATGAGCAGTACTTC. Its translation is CASSTPGTGGSDEQYF.

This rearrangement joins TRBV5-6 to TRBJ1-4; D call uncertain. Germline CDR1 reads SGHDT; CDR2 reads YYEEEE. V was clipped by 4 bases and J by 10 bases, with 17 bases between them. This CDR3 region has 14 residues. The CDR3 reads CASSPRRVEGKLFF. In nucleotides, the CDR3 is TGTGCCAGCAGCCCTCGGCGGGTCGAAGGAAAACTGTTTTTT.

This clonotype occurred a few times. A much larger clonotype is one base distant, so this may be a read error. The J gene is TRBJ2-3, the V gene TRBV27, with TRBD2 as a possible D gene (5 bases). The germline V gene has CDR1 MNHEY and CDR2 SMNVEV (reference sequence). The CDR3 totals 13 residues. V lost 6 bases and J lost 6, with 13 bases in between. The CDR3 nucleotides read TGTGCCAGCAGCGGACGAGGGCGGGATACGCAGTATTTT. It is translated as CASSGRGRDTQYF.

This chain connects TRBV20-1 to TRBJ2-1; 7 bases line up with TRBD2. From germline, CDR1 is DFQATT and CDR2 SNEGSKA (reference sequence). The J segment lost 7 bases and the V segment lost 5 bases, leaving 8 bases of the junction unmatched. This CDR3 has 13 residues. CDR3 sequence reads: CSAWGGRKNEQFF. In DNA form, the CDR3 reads TGCAGTGCTTGGGGCGGGAGAAAGAATGAGCAGTTCTTC.

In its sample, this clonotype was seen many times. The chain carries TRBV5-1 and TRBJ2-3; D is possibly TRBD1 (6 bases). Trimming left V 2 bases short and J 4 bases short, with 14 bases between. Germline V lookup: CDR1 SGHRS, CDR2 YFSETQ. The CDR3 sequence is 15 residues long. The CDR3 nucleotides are TGCGCCAGCAGCTTCGGACGAGGGGGTCCAGATACGCAGTATTTT. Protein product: CASSFGRGGPDTQYF.

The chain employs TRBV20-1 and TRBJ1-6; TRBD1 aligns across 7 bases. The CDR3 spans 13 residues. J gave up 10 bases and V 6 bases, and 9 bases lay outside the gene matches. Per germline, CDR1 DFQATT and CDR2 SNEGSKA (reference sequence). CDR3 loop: CSASGTEVSPLHF. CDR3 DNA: TGCAGTGCCAGCGGGACAGAAGTATCACCCCTCCACTTT.

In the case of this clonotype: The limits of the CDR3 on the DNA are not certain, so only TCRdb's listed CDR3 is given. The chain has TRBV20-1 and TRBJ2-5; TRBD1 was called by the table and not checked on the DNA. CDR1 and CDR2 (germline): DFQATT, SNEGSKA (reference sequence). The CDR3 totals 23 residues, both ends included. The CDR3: CSAEFGRNTIYFGEGSWQETQYF.

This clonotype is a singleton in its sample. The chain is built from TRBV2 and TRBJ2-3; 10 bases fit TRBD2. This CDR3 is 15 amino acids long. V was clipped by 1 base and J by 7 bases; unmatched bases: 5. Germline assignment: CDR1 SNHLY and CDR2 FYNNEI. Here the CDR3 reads CASSEGTSGVNTQYF. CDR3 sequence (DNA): TGTGCCAGCAGTGAAGGTACTAGCGGGGTAAATACGCAGTATTTT.

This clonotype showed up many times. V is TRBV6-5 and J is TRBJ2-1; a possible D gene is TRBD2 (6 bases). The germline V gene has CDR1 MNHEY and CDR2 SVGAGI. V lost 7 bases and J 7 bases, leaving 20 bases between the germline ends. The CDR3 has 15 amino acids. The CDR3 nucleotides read TGTGCCAGCAAACCCCCGAGGCTGGGGGGAAATGAGCAGTTCTTC. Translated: CASKPPRLGGNEQFF.

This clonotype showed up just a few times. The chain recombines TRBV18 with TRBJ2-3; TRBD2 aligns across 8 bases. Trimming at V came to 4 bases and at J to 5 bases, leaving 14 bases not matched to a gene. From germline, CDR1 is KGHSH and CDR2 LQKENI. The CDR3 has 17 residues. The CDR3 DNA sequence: TGTGCCAGCTCACTATCGACTAGCGCAACGGTTGGAGATACGCAGTATTTT. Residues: CASSLSTSATVGDTQYF.

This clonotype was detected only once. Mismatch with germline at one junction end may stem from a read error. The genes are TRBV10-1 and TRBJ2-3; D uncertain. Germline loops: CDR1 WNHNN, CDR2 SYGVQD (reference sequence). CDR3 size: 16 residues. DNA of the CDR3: TGCGCCAGCAGTGAGTCGAGATTGGGTGGCATGGATACGCGGCATTTC. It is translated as CASSESRLGGMDTRHF.

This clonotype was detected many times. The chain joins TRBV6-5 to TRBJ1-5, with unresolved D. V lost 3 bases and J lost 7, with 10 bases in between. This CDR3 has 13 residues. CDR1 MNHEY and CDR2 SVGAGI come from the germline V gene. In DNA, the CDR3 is TGTGCCAGCAGTTATGGGCTGTGGCAGCCCCAGCATTTT. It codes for CASSYGLWQPQHF.

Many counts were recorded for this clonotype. This CDR3 is CASSFRGVLNTGELFF. The CDR3 DNA follows: TGTGCCAGCAGTTTCAGAGGGGTGTTGAACACCGGGGAGCTGTTTTTT. The chain carries TRBV7-9 and TRBJ2-2, with D perhaps assigned TRBD1 or TRBD2 (5 bases each). The ends were cut back, 6 bases at V and 1 base at J, with 15 bases in the middle. The CDR3 extends over 16 amino acids. In germline, CDR1 is SEHNR, CDR2 FQNEAQ (reference sequence).

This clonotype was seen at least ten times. The CDR3 nucleotides read TGTGCCAGCAGTTTTACAGATGCCAGATCTACGCAGTATTTT. It encodes CASSFTDARSTQYF. The chain is built from TRBV27 and TRBJ2-3; the D is unclear. Between the trimmed V and J ends, which lost 3 bases and 8 bases, there was a span of 15 bases. This CDR3 region has 14 residues. Germline V gene lookup returns CDR1 MNHEY and CDR2 SMNVEV (reference sequence).

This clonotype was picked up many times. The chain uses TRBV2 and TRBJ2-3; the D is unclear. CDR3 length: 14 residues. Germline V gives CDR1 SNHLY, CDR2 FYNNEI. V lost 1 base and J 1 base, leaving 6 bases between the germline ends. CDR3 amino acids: CASSEGARTDTQYF. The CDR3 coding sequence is TGTGCCAGCAGTGAAGGGGCACGCACAGATACGCAGTATTTT.

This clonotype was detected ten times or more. The CDR3, as DNA: TGTGCCAGCAATGGACCCTTCACAGATACGCAGTATTTT. Its translation: CASNGPFTDTQYF. The rearrangement links TRBV2 to TRBJ2-3; no reliable D call. This CDR3 has 13 amino acids. The V end was cut by 7 bases, the J end by 2 bases, with 10 bases between. Germline CDR1 SNHLY, CDR2 FYNNEI.

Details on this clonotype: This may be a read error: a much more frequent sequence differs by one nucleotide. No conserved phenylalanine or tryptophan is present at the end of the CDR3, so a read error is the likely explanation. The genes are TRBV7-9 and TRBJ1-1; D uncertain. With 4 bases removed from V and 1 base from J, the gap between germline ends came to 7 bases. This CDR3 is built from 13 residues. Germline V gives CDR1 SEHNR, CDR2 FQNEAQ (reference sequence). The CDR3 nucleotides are TGTGCCAGCAGCTCCCAGTGGAACACTGAAGCTTTCTCG. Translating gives CASSSQWNTEAFS.

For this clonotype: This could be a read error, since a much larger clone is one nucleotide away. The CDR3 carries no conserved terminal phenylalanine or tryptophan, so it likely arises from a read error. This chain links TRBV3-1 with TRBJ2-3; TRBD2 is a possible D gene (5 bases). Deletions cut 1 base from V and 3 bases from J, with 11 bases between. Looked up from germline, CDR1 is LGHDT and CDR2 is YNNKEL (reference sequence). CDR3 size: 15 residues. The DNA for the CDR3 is TGTGCCAGCAGCCAAGGAGGGTATGTGACAGATACGCAGTATCTT. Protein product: CASSQGGYVTDTQYL.

The DNA of the CDR3 is TGCAGTGCTAGTAAAGGGGCCCATGGCTACACCTTC. Its translation: CSASKGAHGYTF. The chain uses TRBV20-1 and TRBJ1-2, with D possibly TRBD1 on 5 matching bases. The germline gives CDR1 DFQATT, CDR2 SNEGSKA (reference sequence). V lost 3 bases, J lost 6 bases, and 11 bases lay in between. The CDR3 has 12 amino acids.

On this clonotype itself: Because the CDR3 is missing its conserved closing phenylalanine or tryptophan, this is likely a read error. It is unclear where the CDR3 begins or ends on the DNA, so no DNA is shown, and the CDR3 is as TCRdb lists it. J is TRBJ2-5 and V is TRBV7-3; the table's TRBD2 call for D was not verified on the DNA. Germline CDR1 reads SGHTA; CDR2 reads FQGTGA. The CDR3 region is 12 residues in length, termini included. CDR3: CASSTRTLRTIP.

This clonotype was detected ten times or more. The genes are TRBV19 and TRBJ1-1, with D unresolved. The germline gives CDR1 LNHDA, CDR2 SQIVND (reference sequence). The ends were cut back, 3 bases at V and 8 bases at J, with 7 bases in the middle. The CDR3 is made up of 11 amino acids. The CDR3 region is CASSIRGEAFF. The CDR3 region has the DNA TGTGCCAGTAGTATTCGAGGGGAAGCTTTCTTT.

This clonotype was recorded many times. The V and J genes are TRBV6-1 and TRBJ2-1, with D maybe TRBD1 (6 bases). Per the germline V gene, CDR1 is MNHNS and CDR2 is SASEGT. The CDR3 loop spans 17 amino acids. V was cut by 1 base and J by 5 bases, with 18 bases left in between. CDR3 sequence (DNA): TGTGCCAGCAGTGAAGAGGGGTGGGGGCTGTATGACAATGAGCAGTTCTTC. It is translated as CASSEEGWGLYDNEQFF.

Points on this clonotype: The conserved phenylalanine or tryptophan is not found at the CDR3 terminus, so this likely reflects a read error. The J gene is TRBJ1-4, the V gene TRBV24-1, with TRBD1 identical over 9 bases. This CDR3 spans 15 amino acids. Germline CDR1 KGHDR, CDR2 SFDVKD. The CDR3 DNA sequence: TGTGCCACCTGTGAAACAGGGGGCTCGACTGAAAAACTGTTTTTA. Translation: CATCETGGSTEKLFL.

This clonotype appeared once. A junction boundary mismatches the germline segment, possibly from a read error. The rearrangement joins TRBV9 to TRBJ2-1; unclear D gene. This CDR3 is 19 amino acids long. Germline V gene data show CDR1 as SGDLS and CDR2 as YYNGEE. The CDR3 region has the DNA TGTGCCAGCAGCGTAAGGATGGCCTACGAACCATATTCCTACAATGGGCAGTTCTTC. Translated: CASSVRMAYEPYSYNGQFF.

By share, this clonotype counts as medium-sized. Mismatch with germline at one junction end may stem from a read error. In DNA, the CDR3 is TGTGCTAGCAGCTACACCGGGACTAGCGGCACGCAGTATTTT. This codes for CASSYTGTSGTQYF. V usage is TRBV7-7 and J usage is TRBJ2-3; 11 nucleotides match TRBD2. Germline V gene lookup returns CDR1 SSHAT and CDR2 FNYEAQ (reference sequence). The CDR3 sequence is 14 residues long.

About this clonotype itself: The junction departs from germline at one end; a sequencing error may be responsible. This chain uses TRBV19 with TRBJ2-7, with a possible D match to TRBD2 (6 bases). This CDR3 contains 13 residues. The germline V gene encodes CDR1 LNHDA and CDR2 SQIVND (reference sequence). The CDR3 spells CACSWRAFYERYF. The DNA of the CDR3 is TGTGCCTGTAGTTGGAGGGCCTTCTACGAGCGGTACTTC.

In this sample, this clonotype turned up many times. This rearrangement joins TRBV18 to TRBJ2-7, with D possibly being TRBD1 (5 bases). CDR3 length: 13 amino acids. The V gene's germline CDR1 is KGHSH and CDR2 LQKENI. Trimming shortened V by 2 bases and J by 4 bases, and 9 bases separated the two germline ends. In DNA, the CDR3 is TGTGCCAGCTCACCAACAGGTTGGTACGAGCAGTACTTC. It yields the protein CASSPTGWYEQYF. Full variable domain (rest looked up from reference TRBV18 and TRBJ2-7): NAGVMQNPRHLVRRRGQEARLRCSPMKGHSHVYWYRQLPEEGLKFMVYLQKENIIDESGMPKERFSAEFPKEGPSILRIQQVVRGDSAAYFCASSPTGWYEQYFGPGTRLTVT.